The 23 T cell receptor beta chains below all came from one sample that was sequenced in a study of T cells in Graves' hyperthyroidism and ophthalmopathy. There were TCR beta CDR3 regions amplified from RNA transcripts. Researchers ran a first-round RT-PCR on the TCR CDR3 using the HTBI primer set. TCRdb ran MiXCR on the multiplex PCR reads and lists one entry per CDR3 protein. The repertoire holds about 770,000 distinct CDR3 sequences, around 20% seen once, with 16% in the top ten. Material for sequencing was blood. All receptors come from a woman aged 50 to 60 with Graves' hyperthyroidism that later progressed to Graves' ophthalmopathy.

V gene TRBV4-2 combines with J gene TRBJ2-7, with 7 bases matching TRBD2. The junction had 4 bases not matched to a gene; V was cut back by 1 base and J by 4 bases. Germline V CDR1 and CDR2: LGHNA, YNFKEQ. The CDR3 is 14 residues long. The CDR3 sequence: CASSQGGLLYEQYF. As DNA, the CDR3 is TGTGCCAGCAGCCAAGGGGGACTATTATACGAGCAGTACTTC.

The chain joins TRBV7-9 to TRBJ2-7; D gene unclear. The CDR3 has 15 amino acids. The V gene's germline CDR1 is SEHNR and CDR2 FQNEAQ (reference sequence). V lost 7 bases and J lost 3, with 19 bases in between. The chain's CDR3 is CASTPLARHDYEQYF. Written as DNA, the CDR3 is TGTGCCAGCACCCCCTTGGCCCGTCATGACTACGAGCAGTACTTC.

The chain is built from TRBV27 and TRBJ2-7; D gene uncertain. The CDR3 is 13 amino acids. Per the germline V gene, CDR1 is MNHEY and CDR2 is SMNVEV (reference sequence). V was pared by 0 bases and J by 3 bases, with 6 bases between. The CDR3 region has the DNA TGTGCCAGCAGTTTATCCACAAACTACGAGCAGTACTTC. This gives the protein CASSLSTNYEQYF.

This clonotype was observed a handful of times. The rearrangement uses TRBV20-1 and TRBJ2-3; D call uncertain. CDR3 length: 12 residues. Between the trimmed V and J ends, which lost 3 bases and 2 bases, there was a span of 6 bases. CDR1 is DFQATT, CDR2 SNEGSKA, per germline (reference sequence). CDR3: CSARGFTDTQYF. CDR3 in DNA: TGCAGTGCTAGGGGGTTCACAGATACGCAGTATTTT.

In this sample, this clonotype turned up a few times. The chain employs TRBV15 and TRBJ1-4, with 7 bases lining up with TRBD1. The CDR3 sequence is 16 residues long. V was pared by 5 bases and J by 7 bases, with 13 bases of the junction left unmatched. CDR1 and CDR2 (germline): LNHNV, YYDKDF (reference sequence). CDR3 coding DNA: TGTGCCACCAGCGGATTAAACAGACAGGGCTCTGAAAAACTGTTTTTT. Its protein product is CATSGLNRQGSEKLFF.

The chain couples TRBV25-1 to TRBJ2-3; D call uncertain. This CDR3 has 12 amino acids. V was cut by 8 bases and J by 8 bases, with 14 bases left in between. Per germline, CDR1 MGHDK and CDR2 SYGVNS. The CDR3 is CASGFEGATQYF. In nucleotides, the CDR3 is TGTGCCAGCGGTTTTGAAGGCGCTACGCAGTATTTT.

This clonotype has only a few counts. The V and J genes are TRBV29-1 and TRBJ2-7; D tentatively reads TRBD1 or TRBD2 (8 bases each). Germline CDR1 reads SQVTM; CDR2 reads ANQGSEA. The CDR3 extends over 15 amino acids. The V end lost 4 bases, the J end lost 6 bases, and 22 bases lay between the germline ends. CDR3 protein: CSVGPAGGTGGEQYF. Here the CDR3 DNA reads TGCAGCGTTGGCCCCGCGGGGGGAACAGGGGGCGAGCAGTACTTC.

This clonotype was counted only a few times. The V call is TRBV20-1, the J call TRBJ2-5; the match to TRBD2 covers 7 bases. CDR3 size: 16 residues. Germline V gene lookup returns CDR1 DFQATT and CDR2 SNEGSKA (reference sequence). Trimming cost V 0 bases and J 3 bases; bases outside gene matches: 10. CDR3 coding DNA: TGCAGTGCTAGAGATCCATTCGGGGGGACCGAAGAGACCCAGTACTTC. Its protein is CSARDPFGGTEETQYF.

The chain combines TRBV3-1 with TRBJ2-2; weak D call: TRBD1 (5 bases). The CDR3 totals 16 residues. The V and J ends lost 2 bases and 2 bases respectively, with 12 bases between them. Germline CDR1 and CDR2: LGHDT and YNNKEL (reference sequence). The CDR3: CASSQSLGVNTGELFF. The CDR3 bases are TGTGCCAGCAGCCAAAGTCTAGGGGTAAACACCGGGGAGCTGTTTTTT.

This clonotype was observed a handful of times. The rearrangement links TRBV7-9 to TRBJ1-5; 7 nucleotides agree with TRBD1. Germline CDR1 and CDR2: SEHNR and FQNEAQ (reference sequence). Unmatched junction bases numbered 4, after V lost 3 bases and J lost 5 bases. The CDR3 is 14 amino acids. The CDR3 sequence: CASSFTGVHQPQHF. In nucleotides, the CDR3 is TGTGCCAGCAGCTTCACAGGGGTCCATCAGCCCCAGCATTTT.

V and J are TRBV29-1 and TRBJ1-3; D gene ambiguous. Germline CDR1 reads SQVTM; CDR2 reads ANQGSEA. The CDR3 has 13 residues. Trimming left V 6 bases short and J 7 bases short, with 16 bases between. CDR3 sequence (DNA): TGCAGCGTCCAGCCCGGAGGAGCCAACACCATATATTTT. As protein: CSVQPGGANTIYF.

There are many counts of this clonotype. The CDR3 sequence is CASSLTSGGEDTQYF. In DNA, the CDR3 is TGCGCCAGCAGCTTGACTAGCGGGGGAGAGGATACGCAGTATTTT. The rearrangement uses TRBV5-1 and TRBJ2-3; 11 bases match TRBD2. The CDR3 is 15 amino acids. The germline CDR1 and CDR2 sequences are SGHRS and YFSETQ. J lost 6 bases, V lost 1 base, and 4 bases had no gene match.

This clonotype was found a few times. The chain combines TRBV6-2 or TRBV6-3 with TRBJ1-5; 9 bases are shared with TRBD1. The germline V gene has CDR1 MNHEY and CDR2 SVGEGT. The V segment lost 5 bases and the J segment 8 bases; nucleotides outside the gene matches: 10. This CDR3 is built from 15 residues. In nucleotides, the CDR3 is TGTGCCAGCAGTCCTCGGACAGGGGTTATGAAGCCCCAGCATTTT. As protein: CASSPRTGVMKPQHF.

This clonotype showed up just a few times. The rearrangement links TRBV9 to TRBJ1-1, with D unclear. From germline, CDR1 is SGDLS and CDR2 YYNGEE. This CDR3 region has 12 residues. The germline V and J ends were trimmed by 10 bases and 5 bases, with 15 bases remaining between them. CDR3: CAESSGQTEAFF. CDR3 bases: TGTGCCGAGAGCTCTGGTCAAACTGAAGCTTTCTTT.

In its sample, this clonotype was seen many times. The V and J genes are TRBV6-5 and TRBJ1-5, with D perhaps TRBD1 (6 bases). Germline V gene lookup returns CDR1 MNHEY and CDR2 SVGAGI. V lost 0 bases to trimming and J lost 1 base, with 13 bases between them. The CDR3 sequence is 17 residues long. In nucleotides, the CDR3 is TGTGCCAGCAGTTACTCGGGAGGGGGATTCAGCAATCAGCCCCAGCATTTT. Translation gives CASSYSGGGFSNQPQHF.

Many counts were recorded for this clonotype. The chain couples TRBV30 to TRBJ1-2; D remains unclear. Germline CDR1 is GTSNPN and CDR2 is SVGIG (reference sequence). CDR3 length: 14 amino acids. Trimming removed 7 bases at V and 4 bases at J, with 19 bases between. The CDR3 protein is CAYDILSIPYGYTF. The CDR3 nucleotides are TGTGCCTACGACATACTGTCTATCCCCTATGGCTACACCTTC.

This rearrangement joins TRBV2 to TRBJ2-2; 8 positions match TRBD1. J lost 7 bases, V lost 5 bases, and 12 bases had no gene match. CDR1 and CDR2 (germline): SNHLY, FYNNEI. This CDR3 comprises 16 residues. The CDR3 DNA follows: TGTGCCAGCAGTCTCCGGGACAGGAGGCCGGTCGGGGAGCTGTTTTTT. Amino acids: CASSLRDRRPVGELFF.

This clonotype was seen a handful of times. The V call is TRBV19, the J call TRBJ2-3; tentative D call: TRBD2 (5 bases). Germline V gene data show CDR1 as LNHDA and CDR2 as SQIVND (reference sequence). V shed 6 bases and J shed 4 bases, with 11 bases lying between them. CDR3 length: 13 amino acids. Here the CDR3 reads CASSLAWADTQYF. The CDR3 DNA sequence: TGTGCCAGTAGCTTAGCGTGGGCAGATACGCAGTATTTT.

This CDR3 reads CASSQDTPGEETQYF. The CDR3 region has the DNA TGTGCCAGCAGCCAAGATACGCCCGGGGAAGAGACCCAGTACTTC. The chain carries TRBV3-1 and TRBJ2-5; possibly TRBD2 for D (5 bases). V was shortened by 0 bases and J by 3 bases, with 11 bases between the two germline ends. Germline V gene data show CDR1 as LGHDT and CDR2 as YNNKEL (reference sequence). The CDR3 sequence is 15 residues long.

The gene calls are TRBV20-1 and TRBJ2-5; 9 positions match TRBD2. J lost 5 bases, V lost 3 bases, and 10 bases had no gene match. The length of the CDR3 is 15 residues. Germline CDR1 DFQATT, CDR2 SNEGSKA (reference sequence). Here the CDR3 DNA reads TGCAGTGCTAGCCCCCCTAGCGGGGATCGGGAGACCCAGTACTTC. This translates into CSASPPSGDRETQYF.

The chain carries TRBV7-9 and TRBJ2-1, with 9 positions matching TRBD1. The ends lost 6 bases at V and 5 bases at J; junction bases unmatched: 8. CDR3 length: 15 amino acids. From germline, CDR1 is SEHNR and CDR2 FQNEAQ (reference sequence). CDR3 in DNA: TGTGCCAGCAGACCGGGGGACAGGGTTAACAATGAGCAGTTCTTC. The encoded protein is CASRPGDRVNNEQFF.

This clonotype has a handful of counts. The chain links TRBV19 to TRBJ1-1; D is possibly TRBD1 (5 bases). The CDR3 runs 13 residues. Germline CDR1 is LNHDA and CDR2 is SQIVND (reference sequence). Trimming stripped 3 bases from V and 6 bases from J, with 11 bases between. The CDR3 here is CASSMGPHAEAFF. DNA of the CDR3: TGTGCCAGTAGTATGGGACCTCACGCTGAAGCTTTCTTT.

In its sample, this clonotype was seen many times. This sequence joins TRBV11-2 and TRBJ2-1; no clear D gene. The ends were cut back, 0 bases at V and 6 bases at J, with 9 bases in the middle. Germline V CDR1 and CDR2: SGHAT, FQNNGV. The CDR3 runs to 14 residues. The CDR3 region is CASSLDRLGNEQFF. DNA of the CDR3: TGTGCCAGCAGCTTAGATCGATTGGGCAATGAGCAGTTCTTC.